The entry below describes one T cell receptor beta chain. Its binding antigen is unknown. Base qualities are missing; no much larger clone stands one base away. These data come from a study of cytomegalovirus exposure and HLA in healthy donors (TCRdb year 2017). About the investigation overall: An earlier analysis of roughly 500 of the donors reported around 280 Gb of sequence data and 117 million unique TCR beta sequences obtained from approximately 180 million T cells. Both class I and class II loci were covered by HLA typing, at four-digit resolution. Every discovery cohort repertoire had been produced on one sequencing platform. Donor age, sex, ethnicity and CMV serostatus were collected together with the repertoire data. The aim of the study was to test whether cataloging public T cell receptors could identify signatures of past pathogen exposure. Using immunosequencing, the study profiled T cell repertoires from around 680 subjects and related those repertoires to cytomegalovirus serostatus. A later analysis re-analyzed previously published TCR beta repertoires from 666 donors and added high-resolution HLA genotyping to study TCR occurrence patterns. The number of donors typed differed by locus, with about 629-630 for A, B, C, DRB1 and DQB1, roughly 520 for DQA1, 600 to 610 for DPA1, and 450 to 480 for DPB1. The later analysis used no new phenotypic data to find candidate immune exposures, relying instead on TCR beta sequences and their occurrence across donors. Because of strong linkage in the cohort, roughly five DR-DQ haplotypes were treated as single units for association and clustering. Among 398 genotyped donors of the cohort, an average of approximately 250,000 unique TCR beta nucleotide sequences were sequenced per donor, roughly 20% of them non-productive. Roughly 300 gigabases of sequencing data and approximately 93 million unique TCR sequences were included in an early release covering several hundred HLA-typed donors. Genome-wide SNP genotypes for about 55% of the roughly 670 donors were used in a later genetic analysis, which treated that subset as a discovery cohort. The genetic ancestry cluster associated with self-reported Caucasian donors included over 80% of the roughly 380 genotyped donors. A separate validation cohort of about 110 different subjects was used in addition to the roughly 670-subject first cohort. The study combined high-throughput TCR immunosequencing, statistical association of individual TCRs with disease status, and machine learning to predict cytomegalovirus infection status. To decide whether each TCR beta V gene segment behaved as functional or pseudogenic, an earlier analysis of some 580 of the donors relied on high-throughput TCR beta sequencing.

The paper's findings and limits, for the study overall: Some IMGT-functional V segments, including TRBV6-2 and TRBV6-3, could not be distinguished by the 87-base-pair reads and were therefore excluded. The study gave a list of over 150 TCR beta chains associated with cytomegalovirus. The cohort was sequenced for TCR beta chains only, and without alpha or paired-chain data the features that could be detected were limited. While some public TCRs were present in many individuals, most TCR sequences turned up only very rarely across donors. The classifier was reported to diagnose cytomegalovirus status with high specificity and sensitivity in both the original cohort and the validation cohort. In a later analysis, most CMV-associated TCR beta chains were found to appear HLA-restricted, with HLA associations seemingly driven largely by CMV exposure. V-gene and J-gene trimming of TCR beta chains was associated with a missense DCLRE1C variant in a later genetic analysis, and the association was replicated in an independent cohort. A few of the identified cytomegalovirus-associated TCR beta chains were confirmed in vitro to be specific for cytomegalovirus antigens. Presence/absence analyses assumed roughly uniform sequencing depth across donors, an assumption that may not hold. According to the authors, the approach could potentially be generalized to other disease states and immunological phenotypes. A group of highly shared sequence variants was considered likely to be a technical artifact of the sequencing pipeline. Correlated functional status among segregating V segments might be attributable to linkage disequilibrium, but an unknown experimental factor could not be ruled out. For the cohort, immune exposure information was limited to CMV serostatus. According to a later analysis, parvovirus B19, influenza, CMV and Epstein-Barr virus appeared linked to several top co-occurrence clusters. A later analysis associated 17,000 or so TCR beta sequences with specific HLA alleles at a false discovery rate of 0.05. The earlier analysis of approximately 560 of the donors excluded 15 to 20 rarely observed V segments, including chromosome 9 orphons, because counts were too low. Broadly in line with IMGT annotations, most TCR beta V segments showed up in productive rearrangements about 90% or about 30% of the time in an earlier analysis of roughly 590 of the donors. A later genetic analysis reported fewer N-insertions in productive TCRs among donors in an Asian-associated ancestry cluster than the roughly 650-donor mean. In a later analysis, HLA-associated TCR beta chains showed more clonal expansion and lower generation probabilities than non-associated chains that were equally common. When HLA alleles, especially DR and DQ, strongly co-occurred, attributing TCR associations to individual alleles was difficult. A further reported finding was that TCR beta sequences accurately predicted the HLA-A and HLA-B alleles for most subjects in the first cohort. A later analysis found that TCR association rates varied across HLA loci, with DRB1 alleles showing the most associated TCRs and HLA-C alleles the fewest. Because HLA typing was missing for some donors at each locus, association tests included only the typed subset.

In total, 666 healthy bone marrow donors made up the cohort. At the time of sampling, all cohort members were nominally healthy, though unrecorded immune exposures were likely present. The donor was CMV seronegative and was included in the group of over 300 seronegative cohort members. Each donor provided a peripheral blood sample, and peripheral blood mononuclear cells were used for TCR beta sequencing. The Qiagen DNeasy Blood Extraction Kit was used to extract genomic DNA from the blood cell samples. As encoded in the germline V gene, CDR1 is SGHRS while CDR2 is YFSETQ. V drops 1 base and J drops 4 bases, leaving 11 bases in between. From the cysteine up to the phenylalanine, the CDR3 has a length of 15 residues. Only the CDR3 DNA stays, 45 bases, in frame from base 1. Preparation of the library involved the immunoSEQ multiplex PCR assay. For the multiplex PCR, a mixture combining 60 forward primers for TCR Vbeta segments and 13 reverse primers for TCR Jbeta segments was used. The CDR3 region of rearranged TCR beta genes was amplified from genomic DNA with a multiplex PCR assay. The amplified TCR beta libraries were sequenced on the Illumina HiSeq System as 87-base-pair reads. In the source study's methods: A later analysis counted tens of millions of unique TCR beta chains across the 600 to 850 repertoires, and some 11 million of these chains were shared by at least two donors. Raw reads were error-corrected and collapsed into unique sequences with a nearest-neighbor algorithm that merged closely related sequences to remove PCR and sequencing errors. CDR3 sequences were aligned to IMGT reference sequences to assign V, D and J gene segments. Each retained sequence needed at least a six-nucleotide match to both a V gene segment and a J gene segment. A rearrangement counted as productive if the CDR3 had no stop codons and remained in frame with V and J, and every other rearrangement counted as non-productive. Following IMGT convention, CDR3 was defined as the stretch from the second conserved V-encoded cysteine up to the conserved J-encoded phenylalanine. The earlier analysis of about 610 of the donors excluded sequences that lacked an unambiguous match to a single V gene segment. In an earlier analysis of more than 500 of the donors, a V segment was called functional when productive rearrangements were above 56.7%, and segregating when the standard deviation between donors exceeded 5%. A statistical classification framework was built to diagnose cytomegalovirus status from the catalog of TCR beta chain sequences. In a later analysis, V and J genes were assigned by comparing TCR nucleotide sequences against IMGT/GENE-DB human TR gene sequences. The TCRdist pipeline was used in a later analysis to assign CDR3 sequences and most-parsimonious VDJ recombination scenarios. In a later analysis, each TCR beta chain was defined by its CDR3 amino acid sequence together with its V-gene family, and reads without a unique V-gene family were excluded. In a later analysis, around 600 highly shared, low-generation-probability nucleotide sequences were removed to address suspected cross-contamination and a sequencing artifact. In a later analysis, a clonal expansion index for each public chain was calculated from normalized within-repertoire ranks of inferred template counts. In a later analysis, generation probabilities were computed using a VDJ recombination model fitted to out-of-frame rearrangements, and the results were checked against IGoR. In a later analysis, TCR-TCR, TCR-HLA and TCR-CMV co-occurrence was scored with hypergeometric tests, and a repertoire-size bias correction was applied to TCR pairs. False discovery rates were estimated in a later analysis by permuting HLA or CMV assignments 20 times. In a later analysis, co-occurring TCRs were grouped with DBSCAN, and TCRdist sequence similarity was added when clustering was performed within HLA-allele-positive subsets. For co-occurrence clustering, repertoires with fewer than 30,000 or more than 120,000 public chains were excluded, along with five repertoires with anomalous nucleotide sharing. Drawn from immuneACCESS, this table holds only the in-frame rearrangements with V and J called that TCRdb kept. Clones are partly lost; checked studies trace under half to an unresolved V gene and leave the rest unexplained. Clonal size and the V and J genes are those of that table, whereas D and trimming came from the DNA. The sample records about 150,000 clones, around 85% of which are singletons. 1% of the sample rests with the top ten.

This receptor was taken from a boy between 2 and 10 years old in good health and CMV-seronegative. Sequenced: PBMCs. The chain is made from TRBV5-1 and TRBJ2-2; no D gene can be assigned with confidence. The CDR3 here reads CASSLSQSGTGELFF. The DNA sequence reads TGCGCCAGCAGCTTGTCCCAGTCGGGCACCGGGGAGCTGTTTTTT.